These 19 T cell receptor beta chains came from one sample sequenced in a study of cytomegalovirus exposure and HLA in healthy donors. The PCR ran on 60 Vbeta and 13 Jbeta primers. Sequencing used immunoSEQ multiplex PCR; TCRdb keeps in-frame clones, though not all of them. The repertoire consists of under 120,000 clones, with 70% to 80% occurring once and the leading ten covering about 2.5%. Source material: PBMCs. Source of these receptors: a man over 45 in good health and CMV-seropositive.

This clone occurred a few times. The chain joins TRBV6-5 to TRBJ2-1; TRBD2 might be the D (6 bases). The CDR3 runs to 14 residues. With 7 bases removed from V and 9 bases from J, the gap between germline ends came to 19 bases. CDR1 and CDR2 (germline): MNHEY, SVGAGI. The CDR3 spells CASTRDWGGGEQFF. The DNA for the CDR3 is TGTGCCAGCACCCGGGACTGGGGAGGCGGTGAGCAGTTCTTC.

CDR3 DNA: TGTGCCAGCAGCTCGCTCGACAGGGACAATGAGCAGTTCTTC. This codes for CASSSLDRDNEQFF. The chain couples TRBV7-3 to TRBJ2-1, with TRBD1 matching over 7 bases. V was pared by 4 bases and J by 5 bases, with 5 bases of the junction left unmatched. This CDR3 is built from 14 residues. The germline gives CDR1 SGHTA, CDR2 FQGTGA.

This chain connects TRBV4-1 to TRBJ2-7; 7 positions agree with TRBD1. The CDR3 extends over 16 amino acids. Germline CDR1 reads MGHRA; CDR2 reads YSYEKL. V lost 1 base and J lost 0; bases outside the gene matches: 6. The CDR3 reads CASSQGAGTVSYEQYF. In DNA, the CDR3 is TGCGCCAGCAGCCAAGGGGCAGGGACAGTCTCCTACGAGCAGTACTTC.

The chain links TRBV6-1 to TRBJ1-2; tentatively, D is TRBD1 (6 bases). The CDR3 totals 13 residues. Between the trimmed V and J ends, which lost 8 bases and 9 bases, there was a span of 19 bases. Looked up from germline, CDR1 is MNHNS and CDR2 is SASEGT. Written as DNA, the CDR3 is TGTGCCAGCGTACTGACAGGAGCGGTAAGCTACACCTTC. It codes for CASVLTGAVSYTF.

The chain combines TRBV27 with TRBJ1-1; 8 nucleotides match TRBD1. CDR3 length equals 17 residues. The germline V gene encodes CDR1 MNHEY and CDR2 SMNVEV (reference sequence). After removal of 5 bases from V and 0 bases from J, the junction contained 11 bases not matched to a gene. The CDR3 DNA follows: TGTGCCAGCAGTGATTCCGGGACAGGCTACATGAACACTGAAGCTTTCTTT. As protein: CASSDSGTGYMNTEAFF.

The chain couples TRBV19 to TRBJ1-2; TRBD1 might be the D (6 bases). The CDR3 length is 14 residues. CDR1 LNHDA and CDR2 SQIVND come from the germline V gene (reference sequence). V lost 1 base to trimming and J lost 8 bases, with 14 bases between them. CDR3 in DNA: TGTGCCAGTAGTATAGTACGGGGGGCAGGAGGCTACACCTTC. Its protein is CASSIVRGAGGYTF.

The chain uses TRBV5-1 and TRBJ2-1; possible D gene TRBD1, 6 bases. CDR1 SGHRS and CDR2 YFSETQ come from the germline V gene. Trimming shortened V by 2 bases and J by 4 bases, and 16 bases separated the two germline ends. The length of the CDR3 is 16 residues. The CDR3 coding sequence is TGCGCCAGCAGCTTAAACTCGGACAGCCTTTACAATGAGCAGTTCTTC. This codes for CASSLNSDSLYNEQFF.

This clone was counted a few times. The V call is TRBV10-3, the J call TRBJ1-1; perhaps TRBD1 as D (6 bases). This CDR3 has 16 amino acids. The germline V gene has CDR1 ENHRY and CDR2 SYGVKD. V lost 2 bases and J lost 4, with 17 bases in between. CDR3: CAISEMFGGWGTEAFF. For the CDR3, the DNA is TGTGCCATCAGTGAGATGTTTGGGGGCTGGGGCACTGAAGCTTTCTTT.

The chain employs TRBV5-1 and TRBJ2-7, with D perhaps matching TRBD2 (6 bases). V was cut by 5 bases and J by 4 bases, with 19 bases left in between. The V gene's germline CDR1 is SGHRS and CDR2 YFSETQ. This CDR3 has 15 amino acids. The CDR3 bases are TGCGCCAGCAGAGTTAGGGACTCTCTCCTTTACGAGCAGTACTTC. This sequence encodes CASRVRDSLLYEQYF.

This chain joins TRBV2 and TRBJ1-1, with 7 nucleotides matching TRBD1. CDR1 and CDR2 (germline): SNHLY, FYNNEI. Losses at the gene ends were 7 bases for V and 5 bases for J; bases not matched to a gene: 7. The CDR3 totals 13 residues. The CDR3 sequence: CASTWDSVTEAFF. CDR3 sequence (DNA): TGTGCCAGCACCTGGGACAGCGTTACTGAAGCTTTCTTT.

The genes are TRBV27 and TRBJ2-3; D is perhaps TRBD1 (5 bases). Germline V gene data show CDR1 as MNHEY and CDR2 as SMNVEV (reference sequence). V was cut by 3 bases and J by 4 bases, with 20 bases left in between. The CDR3 has 17 amino acids. In nucleotides, the CDR3 is TGTGCCAGCAGTTTTGTAACAGGCGATGGTTTCGCAGATACGCAGTATTTT. Residues: CASSFVTGDGFADTQYF.

The chain employs TRBV7-2 and TRBJ1-2; D not certain. Trimming left V 3 bases short and J 4 bases short, with 12 bases between. The germline V gene encodes CDR1 SGHTA and CDR2 FQGNSA. This CDR3 region has 14 residues. CDR3 sequence (DNA): TGTGCCAGCAGCTTGCGGGGTCGGGGCTATGGCTACACCTTC. It encodes CASSLRGRGYGYTF.

The gene calls are TRBV11-2 and TRBJ2-1, with 14 bases fitting TRBD2. CDR1 SGHAT and CDR2 FQNNGV come from the germline V gene. The CDR3 totals 16 residues. V trimming: 5 bases; J trimming: 7 bases; junction bases outside the gene matches: 7. CDR3 residues: CASSLPGLAGENEQFF. CDR3 nucleotide sequence: TGTGCCAGCAGCCTGCCGGGACTAGCGGGAGAAAATGAGCAGTTCTTC.

In this sample, this clone turned up a few times. The chain carries TRBV2 and TRBJ1-2; a weak D match, TRBD1 (6 bases). The CDR3 has 14 residues. CDR1 and CDR2 from the germline V gene are SNHLY and FYNNEI. V lost 2 bases, J lost 5 bases, and 12 bases lay in between. CDR3 DNA sequence: TGTGCCAGCAGTGAACTAGGGACACGATATGGCTACACCTTC. It translates to CASSELGTRYGYTF.

The chain recombines TRBV9 with TRBJ1-2; perhaps TRBD1 as D (5 bases). The ends were cut back, 7 bases at V and 3 bases at J, with 22 bases in the middle. The CDR3 totals 16 residues. Germline CDR1 and CDR2: SGDLS and YYNGEE. CDR3 protein: CASGTSGRGRDYGYTF. In nucleotides, the CDR3 is TGTGCCAGCGGCACTAGCGGGCGGGGCAGGGACTATGGCTACACCTTC.

V gene TRBV5-1 combines with J gene TRBJ2-1; 8 bases line up with TRBD2. Germline CDR1 is SGHRS and CDR2 is YFSETQ. There are 19 residues in the CDR3. V lost 0 bases to trimming and J lost 0 bases; unmatched junction nucleotides: 11. Here the CDR3 DNA reads TGCGCCAGCAGCTTGGCCTCGGGAGGGAGGATTTTCTCCTACAATGAGCAGTTCTTC. Its protein product is CASSLASGGRIFSYNEQFF.

V usage is TRBV28 and J usage is TRBJ2-5; D is undetermined. The V end lost 6 bases, the J end lost 4 bases, and 12 bases lay between the germline ends. Germline assignment: CDR1 MDHEN and CDR2 SYDVKM. The length of the CDR3 is 13 residues. The CDR3 bases are TGTGCCAGCAGCTCCGTTGGGCCAGAGACCCAGTACTTC. It encodes CASSSVGPETQYF.

In this sample, this clone turned up a few times. This CDR3 is CATSSQTVNTEAFF. CDR3 DNA: TGTGCCACCAGCAGTCAGACTGTGAACACTGAAGCTTTCTTT. The chain is built from TRBV15 and TRBJ1-1; the D is unclear. The CDR3 consists of 14 residues. Per germline, CDR1 LNHNV and CDR2 YYDKDF (reference sequence). V lost 3 bases, J lost 0 bases, and 8 bases lay in between.

This chain uses TRBV2 with TRBJ1-4; a possible D gene is TRBD1 (5 bases). CDR3 length equals 14 residues. Germline V CDR1 and CDR2: SNHLY, FYNNEI. V lost 2 bases, J lost 8 bases, and 12 bases lay in between. In DNA form, the CDR3 reads TGTGCCAGCAGTGAAAGGGCAGGGCGCGAAAAACTGTTTTTT. Translation gives CASSERAGREKLFF. Complete variable domain (other parts from reference TRBV2 and TRBJ1-4): EPEVTQTPSHQVTQMGQEVILRCVPISNHLYFYWYRQILGQKVEFLVSFYNNEISEKSEIFDDQFSVERPDGSNFTLKIRSTKLEDSAMYFCASSERAGREKLFFGSGTQLSVL.